In its sample, the clone carrying this TCR beta chain was seen once. The antigen is not known. TCRB immunosequencing input was five hundred nanograms of biopsy DNA per sample. Assay used: immunoSEQ multiplex PCR; TCRdb lists only in-frame clones, some missing. Of roughly 7,100 clones listed, about 78% are singletons. The record originates from a study of T cell repertoires in ileal Crohn's disease. Study-wide context: Patients had a median approximately 7.2-year disease duration, and roughly 38% were active smokers. Postoperative therapy was given to about half: 11 thiopurines, about 20 anti-TNF agents.

J was trimmed by 0 bases and V by 5 bases; bases with no gene match: 10. The CDR3 runs 18 residues. Germline V gene sequence: CDR1 SGHVS, CDR2 FNYEAQ. Study-wide points: Active smokers at surgery had more clonal expansions than non-smokers.

Sequencing was carried out using ileal tissue. V is TRBV7-6 and J is TRBJ2-6; 7 bases fit TRBD1. The receptor was derived from an adult with Crohn's disease. The CDR3 DNA is TGTGCCAGCAGCCCGTGGGACAGAGCCCTCTCTGGGGCCAACGTCCTGACTTTC. It specifies CASSPWDRALSGANVLTF.